This T cell receptor beta chain was identified during a study of response to subunit inactivated influenza vaccine. This clonotype was counted between two and nine times. Its cognate antigen is unknown. General study results and limits: With each seasonal influenza vaccination, the authors suggested, few new T cells are recruited.

The CDR3 is 13 residues long. After removal of 5 bases from V and 5 bases from J, the junction contained 3 bases not matched to a gene. Germline CDR1 and CDR2: MNHEY and SMNVEV (reference sequence). TCRdb redid the calling of the RT-PCR reads with MiXCR, one entry per CDR3 protein. The top ten clones hold more than 8.5% of a sample with about 620,000 distinct CDR3 sequences, 10% to 15% of them seen once. This specimen was PBMCs from blood, taken on the day of vaccination. The origin of this receptor is a man aged 50 to 60 who received an inactivated influenza vaccine. The chain recombines TRBV27 with TRBJ2-3; TRBD2 matches at 8 bases. DNA for the CDR3: TGTGCCAGCAGTATCCTAGCGGGAGATACGCAGTATTTT. This translates into CASSILAGDTQYF.